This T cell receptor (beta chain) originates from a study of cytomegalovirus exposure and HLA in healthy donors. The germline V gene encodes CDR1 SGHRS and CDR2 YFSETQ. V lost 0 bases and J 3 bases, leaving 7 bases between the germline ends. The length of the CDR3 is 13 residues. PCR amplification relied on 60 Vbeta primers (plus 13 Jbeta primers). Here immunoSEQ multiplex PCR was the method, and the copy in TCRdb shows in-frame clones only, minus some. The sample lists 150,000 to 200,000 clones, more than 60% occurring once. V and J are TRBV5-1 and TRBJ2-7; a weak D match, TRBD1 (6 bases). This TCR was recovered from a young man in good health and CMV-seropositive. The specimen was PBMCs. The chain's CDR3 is CASSLGQVYEQYF. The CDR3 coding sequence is TGCGCCAGCAGCTTGGGACAGGTCTACGAGCAGTACTTC.